The 5 T cell receptor beta chains listed next were all sequenced from one sample in a study of T-cell reconstitution after alpha-beta-depleted transplantation in children. A TCRbeta library incorporating unique molecular identifiers was prepared. TCRdb called the PCR reads again in MiXCR, with one record for every CDR3 protein. Of around 78,000 distinct CDR3 sequences listed, roughly 13% were seen once; the top ten hold about 26%. Sequencing used PBMCs, mostly from graft donor cells, obtained 180 days after TCRalphabeta/CD19-depleted stem cell transplant. All receptors derive from a male patient between 2 and 10 years old who had a stem cell transplant for acute lymphoblastic leukemia, so the T cells may come from the graft donor.

This clonotype was detected a few times. The rearrangement links TRBV5-1 to TRBJ2-7; D ambiguous. Germline V lookup: CDR1 SGHRS, CDR2 YFSETQ. This CDR3 has 15 residues. V lost 0 bases, J lost 4 bases, and 14 bases lay in between. This CDR3 is CASSLVFPGVYEQYF. The CDR3 nucleotides are TGCGCCAGCAGCTTGGTTTTCCCAGGCGTTTACGAGCAGTACTTC.

The chain uses TRBV5-6 and TRBJ2-2; no clear D gene. The germline gives CDR1 SGHDT, CDR2 YYEEEE. This CDR3 spans 16 amino acids. Trimming cost V 0 bases and J 6 bases, with 15 bases left between them. The CDR3 nucleotides are TGTGCCAGCAGCTTGGTGCCCCCGTGGACGTCCGGGGAGCTGTTTTTT. Residues: CASSLVPPWTSGELFF.

With respect to this clonotype: One end of the junction varies from germline; a read error may be responsible. The J gene is TRBJ2-7, the V gene TRBV20-1, with D possibly being TRBD2 (5 bases). The CDR3 consists of 15 residues. CDR1 is DFQATT, CDR2 SNEGSKA, per germline (reference sequence). The CDR3 protein is CNARDLGSKAYEQYF. CDR3 coding DNA: TGCAATGCTAGAGATCTGGGGAGTAAGGCCTACGAGCAGTACTTC.

The chain carries TRBV7-8 and TRBJ1-2, with 8 bases lining up with TRBD1. This CDR3 spans 14 amino acids. Germline assignment: CDR1 SGHVS and CDR2 FQNEAQ. V trimming: 5 bases; J trimming: 2 bases; junction bases outside the gene matches: 4. CDR3 loop: CASSPRDRNYGYTF. The CDR3 nucleotides are TGTGCCAGCAGCCCACGGGACAGGAACTATGGCTACACCTTC.

The J gene is TRBJ2-7, the V gene TRBV6-1; perhaps D is TRBD1 or TRBD2 (5 bases each). V shed 5 bases and J shed 5 bases, with 16 bases lying between them. The CDR3 runs 14 residues. Germline-derived CDR1 and CDR2 are MNHNS and SASEGT. CDR3 sequence (DNA): TGTGCCAGCAGTCTGGGACGCCCCGTCGACGAGCAGTACTTC. This translates into CASSLGRPVDEQYF.